This T cell receptor beta chain was captured in a study of blood T cell repertoires in COVID-19. On the study more broadly: COVID-19 samples collected from the United States, Italy and Spain covered acute and convalescent phases. PBMCs, B-cell-depleted T cells, or T cells were the source of the cDNA or gDNA that made up the material.

A word on this clone: A junction end diverges from the germline sequence, so it may reflect a read error.

This CDR3 has 14 amino acids. The germline V gene has CDR1 MNHEY and CDR2 SVGAGI. Authors' processing steps: Quantification of nucleated cells was approximated via reference gene primer amplification. Repertoires were generated with immunoSEQ multiplex PCR, while TCRdb's copy carries only in-frame clones and drops some. Clone size and the V and J calls come from that table; the DNA yielded D and trimming. The data hold around 250,000 clones, with roughly 89% observed a single time. The clonotype was recovered from a woman in her thirties or forties who had recovered from COVID-19. The rearrangement links TRBV6-5 to TRBJ1-1; D gene ambiguous. Sequenced material: peripheral blood. The chain's CDR3 is CTSTKRHSDTEAFF. The CDR3 DNA is TGTACCAGCACCAAAAGACACTCCGACACTGAAGCTTTCTTT.